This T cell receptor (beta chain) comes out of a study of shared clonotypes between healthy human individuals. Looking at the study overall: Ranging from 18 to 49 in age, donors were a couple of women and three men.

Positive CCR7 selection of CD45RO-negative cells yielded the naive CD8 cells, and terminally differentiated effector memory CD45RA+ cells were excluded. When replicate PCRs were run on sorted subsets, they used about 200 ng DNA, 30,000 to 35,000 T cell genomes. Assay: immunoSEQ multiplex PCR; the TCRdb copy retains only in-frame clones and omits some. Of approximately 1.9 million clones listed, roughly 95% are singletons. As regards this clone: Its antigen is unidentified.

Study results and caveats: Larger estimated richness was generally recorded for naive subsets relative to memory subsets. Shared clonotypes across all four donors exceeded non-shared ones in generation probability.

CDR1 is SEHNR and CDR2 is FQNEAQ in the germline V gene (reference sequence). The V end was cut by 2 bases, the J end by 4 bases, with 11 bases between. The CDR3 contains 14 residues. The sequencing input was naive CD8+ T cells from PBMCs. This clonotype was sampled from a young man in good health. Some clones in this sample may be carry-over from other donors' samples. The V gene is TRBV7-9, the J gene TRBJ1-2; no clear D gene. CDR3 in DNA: TGTGCCAGCAGCTTATCAGGACCCTCCTATGGCTACACCTTC. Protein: CASSLSGPSYGYTF.